Listed here is a single T cell receptor (beta chain). Its antigen remains unidentified. Per germline, CDR1 SQVTM and CDR2 ANQGSEA. This CDR3 has 13 residues. V lost 0 bases, J lost 9 bases, and 12 bases lay in between. The data stem from a study of T cell responses to AZD1222 COVID-19 vaccine. The data were produced by immunoSEQ multiplex PCR, yet TCRdb's version contains in-frame clones alone and is incomplete. This sample has 100,000 to 150,000 clones, with roughly nine tenths found just once. Whole-study results and caveats: Only after the peak T cell response were repertoires sampled.

This clonotype was sampled from an adult in good health. The input for sequencing was peripheral blood, taken on day 0 of AZD1222 vaccination. V gene TRBV29-1 combines with J gene TRBJ1-5, with D maybe TRBD1 (5 bases). CDR3 DNA: TGCAGCGTTGAAGAACAGGAGCAGGGGCCCCAGCATTTT. Amino acids: CSVEEQEQGPQHF. Using reference TRBV29-1 and TRBJ1-5 for the parts outside the CDR3, the full variable domain is SAVISQKPSRDICQRGTSLTIQCQVDSQVTMMFWYRQQPGQSLTLIATANQGSEATYESGFVIDKFPISRPNLTFSTLTVSNMSPEDSSIYLCSVEEQEQGPQHFGDGTRLSIL.